This entry lists 2 T cell receptor beta chains sequenced from one sample in a study of T cell responses to AZD1222 COVID-19 vaccine. TCRdb's table, derived via immunoSEQ multiplex PCR, lists solely in-frame clones and lacks some. The top ten hold around 3.6% of the sample, which has some 180,000 clones, approximately 92% seen once. The input for sequencing was peripheral blood, taken 28 days after the second dose of the MenACWY control vaccine. The receptors stem from an adult who received the MenACWY meningococcal vaccine as a control.

The gene calls are TRBV19 and TRBJ1-2; 8 nucleotides match TRBD1. This CDR3 contains 15 residues. Trimming removed 6 bases from V and 7 bases from J; junction bases left unmatched: 13. Germline V gene sequence: CDR1 LNHDA, CDR2 SQIVND (reference sequence). CDR3 residues: CASRDRGFVDLGYTF. CDR3 sequence (DNA): TGTGCCAGTAGAGACAGGGGATTCGTCGATCTTGGCTACACCTTC.

The V call is TRBV30, the J call TRBJ1-1; possibly TRBD1 for D (6 bases). The CDR3 runs to 12 residues. Germline assignment: CDR1 GTSNPN and CDR2 SVGIG (reference sequence). V lost 5 bases and J lost 3, with 10 bases in between. CDR3 in DNA: TGTGCCTGGGGGAGGGGGTACACTGAAGCTTTCTTT. Its translation is CAWGRGYTEAFF.